This TCR beta chain was captured in a study of control samples from healthy donors and cancer patients. The V and J ends lost 7 bases and 8 bases respectively, with 20 bases between them. Germline V lookup: CDR1 MDHEN, CDR2 SYDVKM. This CDR3 spans 14 amino acids. Repertoires were generated with immunoSEQ multiplex PCR, while TCRdb's copy carries only in-frame clones and drops some. Among around 130,000 clones listed, less than 95% were seen once. Specimen: blood. This TCR came from a man aged 25-45 years in good health. The J gene is TRBJ1-2, the V gene TRBV28, with D uncertain. This CDR3 is CASTLFGRLSGYTF. The CDR3 DNA follows: TGTGCCAGCACTCTCTTCGGACGGCTGAGCGGCTACACCTTC.